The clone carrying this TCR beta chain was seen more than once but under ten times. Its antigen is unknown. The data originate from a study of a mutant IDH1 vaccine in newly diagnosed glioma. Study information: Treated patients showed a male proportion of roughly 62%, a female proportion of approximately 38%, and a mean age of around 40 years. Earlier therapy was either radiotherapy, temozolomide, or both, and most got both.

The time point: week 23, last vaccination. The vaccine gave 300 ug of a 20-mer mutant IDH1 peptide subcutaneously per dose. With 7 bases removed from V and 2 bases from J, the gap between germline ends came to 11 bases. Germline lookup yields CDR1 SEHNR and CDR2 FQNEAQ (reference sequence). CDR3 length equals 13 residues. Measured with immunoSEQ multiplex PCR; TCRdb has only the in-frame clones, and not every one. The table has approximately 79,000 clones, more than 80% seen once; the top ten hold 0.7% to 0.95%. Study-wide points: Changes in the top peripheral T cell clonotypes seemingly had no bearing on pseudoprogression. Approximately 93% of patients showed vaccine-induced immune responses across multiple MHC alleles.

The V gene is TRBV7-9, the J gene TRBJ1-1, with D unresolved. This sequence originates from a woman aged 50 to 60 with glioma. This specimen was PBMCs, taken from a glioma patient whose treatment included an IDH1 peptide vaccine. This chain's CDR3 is CASTLMGNTEAFF. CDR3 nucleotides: TGTGCCAGCACCCTCATGGGTAACACTGAAGCTTTCTTT.